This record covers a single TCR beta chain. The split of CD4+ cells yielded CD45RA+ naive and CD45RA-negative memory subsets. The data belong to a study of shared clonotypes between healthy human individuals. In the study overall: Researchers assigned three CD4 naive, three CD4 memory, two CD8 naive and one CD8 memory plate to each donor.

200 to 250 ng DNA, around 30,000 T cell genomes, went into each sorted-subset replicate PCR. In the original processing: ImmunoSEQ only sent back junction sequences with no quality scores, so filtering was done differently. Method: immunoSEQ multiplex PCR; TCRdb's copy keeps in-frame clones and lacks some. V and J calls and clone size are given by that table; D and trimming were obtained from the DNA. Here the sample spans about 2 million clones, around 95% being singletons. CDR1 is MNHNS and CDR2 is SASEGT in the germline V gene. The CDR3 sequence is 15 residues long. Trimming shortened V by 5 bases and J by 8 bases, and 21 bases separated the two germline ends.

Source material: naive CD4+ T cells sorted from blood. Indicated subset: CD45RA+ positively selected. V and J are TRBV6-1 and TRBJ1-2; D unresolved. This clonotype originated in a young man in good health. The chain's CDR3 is CASSLDGVRYGGYTF. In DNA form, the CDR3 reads TGTGCCAGCAGTTTAGATGGGGTGCGATATGGGGGCTACACCTTC.